A selection of T cell receptor beta chains follows, all from one sample in a study of blood T cell repertoires in COVID-19. The protocol was immunoSEQ multiplex PCR, while the TCRdb copy is restricted to in-frame clones and leaves out a portion. The profile shows about 150,000 clones, roughly 85% of them singletons. Material for sequencing was peripheral blood. The source of these receptors is a woman aged 55 to 70 with COVID-19, enrolled during active disease. Each CDR3 is given with its conserved first and last residue. A D gene is named only where the DNA matches it firmly. Some rows have no size entry. The others give once, few or many, or a class for an expanded clone.

D gene,J gene,clone size,V gene,CDR3 protein,CDR3 DNA
TRBD1,TRBJ1-1,-,TRBV18,CASSPDRGYTEAFF,TGTGCCAGCTCACCCGACAGGGGGTACACTGAAGCTTTCTTT
TRBD1,TRBJ1-3,-,TRBV5-6,CASSLLGRGPGNTIYF,TGTGCCAGCAGCTTGTTGGGCAGGGGGCCTGGAAACACCATATATTTT
TRBD1,TRBJ2-3,-,TRBV15,CATSRDRTYPGGQYF,TGTGCCACCAGCAGAGATCGGACTTACCCAGGGGGGCAGTATTTT
-,TRBJ1-1,-,TRBV7-9,CAGSPGDYTEAFF,TGTGCCGGCTCGCCAGGGGATTACACTGAAGCTTTCTTT
TRBD1,TRBJ2-6,-,TRBV24-1,CATSDFSGDRVSGANVLTF,TGTGCCACCAGTGATTTTAGTGGGGACAGGGTCTCTGGGGCCAACGTCCTGACTTTC
-,TRBJ1-5,few,TRBV19,CASSVTVDQPQHF,TGTGCCAGTAGCGTTACAGTAGATCAGCCCCAGCATTTT
-,TRBJ2-6,-,TRBV2,CASSEGLAGANVLTF,TGTGCCAGCAGTGAAGGCCTAGCAGGGGCCAACGTCCTGACTTTC
TRBD1,TRBJ2-7,-,TRBV18,CASSPGTGVSYEQYF,TGTGCCAGCTCACCAGGGACAGGGGTATCCTACGAGCAGTACTTC
-,TRBJ1-2,-,TRBV5-5,CASSLQVIGPYGYTF,TGTGCCAGCAGCTTACAGGTCATAGGCCCCTATGGCTACACCTTC
-,TRBJ1-1,-,TRBV6-5,CASSYATGGYTEAFF,TGTGCCAGCAGTTACGCGACCGGAGGATACACTGAAGCTTTCTTT
-,TRBJ1-4,-,TRBV7-8,CASSRGTVNEKLFF,TGTGCCAGCAGCCGAGGGACTGTTAATGAAAAACTGTTTTTT
-,TRBJ1-1,-,TRBV18,CASSLIDRRNTEAFF,TGTGCCAGCTCACTTATTGACAGGAGGAATACTGAAGCTTTCTTT
-,TRBJ2-1,-,TRBV6-5,CATKPTGIRDPQFF,TGTGCCACCAAACCCACAGGGATTAGGGATCCCCAGTTCTTC
-,TRBJ1-2,-,TRBV10-3,CAISESTSSYGYTF,TGTGCCATCAGTGAGTCGACATCCAGCTATGGCTACACCTTC
-,TRBJ2-6,-,TRBV9,CASQTGGSGANVLTF,TGTGCCAGTCAAACGGGTGGATCTGGGGCCAACGTCCTGACTTTC
-,TRBJ2-5,-,TRBV6-5,CASSYSGTEVETQYF,TGTGCCAGCAGTTACTCTGGGACTGAGGTAGAGACCCAGTACTTC